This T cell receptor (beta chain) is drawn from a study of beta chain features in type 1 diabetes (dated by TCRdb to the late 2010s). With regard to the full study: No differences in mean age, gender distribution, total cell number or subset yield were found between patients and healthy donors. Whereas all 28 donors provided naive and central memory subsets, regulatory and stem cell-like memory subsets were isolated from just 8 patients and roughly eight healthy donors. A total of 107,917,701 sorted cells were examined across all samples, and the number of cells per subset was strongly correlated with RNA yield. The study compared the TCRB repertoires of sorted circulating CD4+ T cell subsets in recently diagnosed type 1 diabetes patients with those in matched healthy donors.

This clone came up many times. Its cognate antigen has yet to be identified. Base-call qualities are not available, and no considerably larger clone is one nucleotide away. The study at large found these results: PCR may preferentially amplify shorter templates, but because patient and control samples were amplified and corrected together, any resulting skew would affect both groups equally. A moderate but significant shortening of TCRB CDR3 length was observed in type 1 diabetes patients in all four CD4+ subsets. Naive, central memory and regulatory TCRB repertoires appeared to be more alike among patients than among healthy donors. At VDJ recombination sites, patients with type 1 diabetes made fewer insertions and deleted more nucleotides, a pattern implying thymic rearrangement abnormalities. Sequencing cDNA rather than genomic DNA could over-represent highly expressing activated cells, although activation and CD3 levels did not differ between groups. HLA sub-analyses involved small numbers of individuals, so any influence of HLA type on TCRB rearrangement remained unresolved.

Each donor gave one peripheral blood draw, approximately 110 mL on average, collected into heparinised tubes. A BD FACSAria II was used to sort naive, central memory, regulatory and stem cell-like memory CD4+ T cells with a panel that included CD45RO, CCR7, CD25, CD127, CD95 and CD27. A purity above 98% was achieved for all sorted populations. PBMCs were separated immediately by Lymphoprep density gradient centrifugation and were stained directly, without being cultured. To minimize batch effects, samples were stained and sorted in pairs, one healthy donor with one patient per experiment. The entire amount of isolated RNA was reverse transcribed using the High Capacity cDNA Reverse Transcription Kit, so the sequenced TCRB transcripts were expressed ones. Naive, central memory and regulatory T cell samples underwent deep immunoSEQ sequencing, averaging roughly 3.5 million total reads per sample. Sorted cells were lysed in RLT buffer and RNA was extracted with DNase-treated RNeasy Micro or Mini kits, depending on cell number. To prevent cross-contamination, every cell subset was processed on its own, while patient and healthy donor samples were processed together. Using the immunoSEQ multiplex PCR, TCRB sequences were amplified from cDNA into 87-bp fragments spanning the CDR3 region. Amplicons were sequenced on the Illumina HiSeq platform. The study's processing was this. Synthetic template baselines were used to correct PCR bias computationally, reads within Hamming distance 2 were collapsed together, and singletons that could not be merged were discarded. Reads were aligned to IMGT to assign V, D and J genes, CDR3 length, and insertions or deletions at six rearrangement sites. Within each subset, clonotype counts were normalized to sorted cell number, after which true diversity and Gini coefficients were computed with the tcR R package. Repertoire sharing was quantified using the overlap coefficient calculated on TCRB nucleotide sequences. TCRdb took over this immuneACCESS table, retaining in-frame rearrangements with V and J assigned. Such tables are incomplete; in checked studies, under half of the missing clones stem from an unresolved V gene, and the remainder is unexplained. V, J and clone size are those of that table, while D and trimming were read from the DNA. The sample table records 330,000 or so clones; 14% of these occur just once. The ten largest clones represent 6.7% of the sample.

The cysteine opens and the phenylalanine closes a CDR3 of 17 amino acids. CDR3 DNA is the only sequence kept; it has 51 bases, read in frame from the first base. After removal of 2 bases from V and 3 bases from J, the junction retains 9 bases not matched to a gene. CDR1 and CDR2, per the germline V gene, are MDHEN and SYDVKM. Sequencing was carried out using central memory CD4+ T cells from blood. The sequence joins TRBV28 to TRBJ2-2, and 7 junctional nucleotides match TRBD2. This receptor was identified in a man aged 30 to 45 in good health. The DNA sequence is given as TGTGCCAGCAGTTTAGTGGGAGGGACGATGGACACCGGGGAGCTGTTTTTT. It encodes CASSLVGGTMDTGELFF.